Listed below are T cell receptor beta chains from one sample, sequenced in a study of blood T cell repertoires in COVID-19. Sequencing used immunoSEQ multiplex PCR; TCRdb keeps in-frame clones, though not all of them. The sample has about 130,000 clones; around 83% are singletons. What was sequenced was PBMCs or T cells enriched from blood (not recorded which). These receptors came from a man between 25 and 39 years old who had recovered from COVID-19. Both conserved end residues are part of each CDR3. A D gene is named only where the DNA matches it firmly. Clone sizes are given selectively: once, few, many, or a class where the clone is expanded.

>NA|TRBV4-1|TRBJ2-1|NA
CASSQEARNEQFF
TGCGCCAGCAGCCAAGAAGCTAGGAATGAGCAGTTCTTC
>NA|TRBV19|TRBJ1-5|TRBD1
CASSWQGDQPQHF
TGTGCCAGTAGCTGGCAGGGGGATCAGCCCCAGCATTTT
>NA|TRBV5-8|TRBJ1-1|NA
CASSLLGTNTEAFF
TGTGCCAGCAGCTTGCTGGGCACGAACACTGAAGCTTTCTTT
>few|TRBV2|TRBJ1-1|TRBD1
CASSRGTGRMNTEAFF
TGTGCCAGCAGTAGGGGGACAGGGAGGATGAACACTGAAGCTTTCTTT
>NA|TRBV6-1|TRBJ1-5|NA
CASSDVAGGQPQHF
TGTGCCAGCAGTGATGTGGCAGGCGGGCAGCCCCAGCATTTT
>NA|TRBV7-6|TRBJ1-1|TRBD1
CASSDRGQGMNTEAFF
TGTGCCAGCAGCGACCGGGGACAGGGGATGAACACTGAAGCTTTCTTT
>NA|TRBV2|TRBJ2-7|TRBD2
CASRPSLAGGLYEQYF
TGTGCCAGCAGGCCGTCACTAGCGGGAGGTCTTTACGAGCAGTACTTC
>NA|TRBV12-3/TRBV12-4|TRBJ1-2|NA
CASLELQGRGYTF
TGTGCCAGTCTAGAACTCCAGGGCCGAGGCTACACCTTC
>NA|TRBV7-9|TRBJ2-5|TRBD2
CASSLVLAGVEETQYF
TGTGCCAGCAGCTTAGTGTTAGCGGGAGTCGAGGAGACCCAGTACTTC
>NA|TRBV10-3|TRBJ1-5|TRBD1
CAISGSGQGSNQPQHF
TGTGCCATCAGTGGGTCAGGACAGGGTAGCAATCAGCCCCAGCATTTT
>NA|TRBV5-4|TRBJ1-6|NA
CASSFGGQGSSPLHF
TGTGCCAGCAGCTTTGGTGGTCAGGGAAGTTCACCCCTCCACTTT
>NA|TRBV24-1|TRBJ2-6|NA
CATSEGGPTSGANVLTF
TGTGCCACCAGTGAGGGGGGACCGACCTCTGGGGCCAACGTCCTGACTTTC
>NA|TRBV19|TRBJ1-2|NA
CASSIDREQSFGYTF
TGTGCCAGTAGTATAGATCGTGAACAATCTTTTGGCTACACCTTC
>NA|TRBV5-1|TRBJ2-1|TRBD1
CASSRMQGAYNEQFF
TGCGCCAGCAGCCGGATGCAGGGGGCCTACAATGAGCAGTTCTTC
>NA|TRBV5-4|TRBJ2-3|NA
CASSPSPGLTPDTQYF
TGTGCCAGCAGCCCCAGTCCGGGACTTACCCCAGATACGCAGTATTTT
>NA|TRBV7-9|TRBJ1-2|NA
CASSLSGQGISYGYTF
TGTGCCAGCAGCTTATCGGGCCAGGGGATCTCCTATGGCTACACCTTC
>once|TRBV19|TRBJ2-5|TRBD2
CASSTRLAEETQYF
TGTGCCAGTAGTACAAGACTAGCGGAAGAGACCCAGTACTTC
>once|TRBV2|TRBJ2-1|TRBD2
CASLLAGGRTHEQFF
TGTGCCAGCTTACTAGCGGGAGGGAGGACTCATGAGCAGTTCTTC
>NA|TRBV5-1|TRBJ2-7|TRBD2
CASKIVAGATFSYEQYF
TGCGCCAGCAAAATAGTGGCGGGAGCTACATTCTCCTACGAGCAGTACTTC
>NA|TRBV19|TRBJ1-2|TRBD1
CASSIDLFGTGGYYGYTF
TGTGCCAGTAGTATAGATCTATTCGGGACAGGGGGGTACTATGGCTACACCTTC
>NA|TRBV29-1|TRBJ2-7|TRBD1
CSVRGQLYEQYF
TGCAGCGTCAGGGGACAGCTTTACGAGCAGTACTTC
>NA|TRBV7-3|TRBJ2-2|NA
CASRQGPQNTGELFF
TGTGCCAGCAGACAGGGACCCCAGAACACCGGGGAGCTGTTTTTT
>NA|TRBV7-3|TRBJ1-3|NA
CASSPDSNSGNTIYF
TGTGCCAGCAGCCCCGACAGCAACTCTGGAAACACCATATATTTT
>NA|TRBV19|TRBJ1-1|TRBD1
CASSPGTELNTEAFF
TGTGCCAGTAGTCCAGGGACAGAATTGAACACTGAAGCTTTCTTT
>NA|TRBV7-9|TRBJ2-2|NA
CASSFFITTATGELFF
TGTGCCAGCAGCTTTTTTATCACAACCGCCACCGGGGAGCTGTTTTTT
>NA|TRBV2|TRBJ2-7|NA
CASKGRGNSYEQYF
TGTGCCAGCAAAGGGAGAGGTAACTCCTACGAGCAGTACTTC
>NA|TRBV27|TRBJ1-1|TRBD1
CASGDRAHEAFF
TGTGCCAGCGGGGACAGGGCCCATGAAGCTTTCTTT
>NA|TRBV10-3|TRBJ2-2|TRBD1
CAISEGTQGGESGELFF
TGTGCCATCAGTGAGGGGACACAGGGGGGCGAATCCGGGGAGCTGTTTTTT
>few|TRBV9|TRBJ2-5|NA
CASSQRADQETQYF
TGTGCCAGCAGCCAGAGGGCCGACCAAGAGACCCAGTACTTC
>NA|TRBV11-2|TRBJ2-3|TRBD1
CASRRRNGQGVTDTQYF
TGTGCCAGCAGACGACGGAATGGACAGGGGGTTACAGATACGCAGTATTTT
>NA|TRBV9|TRBJ2-1|NA
CASSANPLAAHNEQFF
TGTGCCAGCAGCGCAAACCCCCTAGCAGCACACAATGAGCAGTTCTTC
>NA|TRBV27|TRBJ1-6|TRBD1
CASSLQLRQGAADNSPLHF
TGTGCCAGCAGTTTGCAGTTAAGGCAGGGGGCCGCAGATAATTCACCCCTCCACTTT
>once|TRBV4-1|TRBJ1-2|TRBD1
CASSPGQAYGYTF
TGCGCCAGCAGCCCAGGACAGGCCTATGGCTACACCTTC
>NA|TRBV2|TRBJ1-4|TRBD1
CASRGTGGGEKLFF
TGTGCCAGCAGGGGAACAGGGGGCGGCGAAAAACTGTTTTTT
>NA|TRBV12-3/TRBV12-4|TRBJ1-2|NA
CASSFRGAHGYTF
TGTGCCAGCAGTTTTCGGGGGGCACATGGCTACACCTTC